This is a list of T cell receptor beta chains from one sample in a study of cytomegalovirus exposure and HLA in healthy donors. Measured with immunoSEQ multiplex PCR; TCRdb has only the in-frame clones, and not every one. This sample has about 120,000 clones, with 81% found just once. Sequencing was performed on PBMCs. These receptors all come from a man aged 18 to 35 in good health and CMV-seropositive. CDR3s include the opening cysteine and the closing phenylalanine or tryptophan. D genes are given only for firm matches. Rows may omit the clone size; those that give it use once, few, many or a size class.

>TRBJ1-5|NA|NA|TRBV7-2|13
TGTGCCAGCAGCTTATCCCGGGTGCAGCCCCAGCATTTT
CASSLSRVQPQHF
>TRBJ1-6|NA|NA|TRBV14|15
TGTGCCAGCAGCATACTAACGGGGGGGGATTCACCCCTCCACTTT
CASSILTGGDSPLHF
>TRBJ1-6|NA|NA|TRBV7-8|15
TGTGCCAGCAGCTTACCAGGGGTTAGTAATTCACCCCTCCACTTT
CASSLPGVSNSPLHF
>TRBJ1-5|NA|NA|TRBV19|13
TGTGCCAGTAAAGCGGCCCTCAATCAGCCCCAGCATTTT
CASKAALNQPQHF
>TRBJ2-3|NA|NA|TRBV9|16
TGTGCCAGCAGTAGACGACTGGGTTTTTCGGGAGATACGCAGTATTTT
CASSRRLGFSGDTQYF
>TRBJ2-2|NA|TRBD2|TRBV27|17
TGTGCCAGCAGTATCCGAACTAGCGGGATTTCTATCGGGGAGCTGTTTTTT
CASSIRTSGISIGELFF
>TRBJ1-1|NA|TRBD1|TRBV27|13
TGTGCCAGCGGATTCCAGGGGGCCACTGAAGCTTTCTTT
CASGFQGATEAFF
>TRBJ2-1|few|TRBD2|TRBV29-1|15
TGCAGCGTCCGCGGACTTGGGGGGGACTACAATGAGCAGTTCTTC
CSVRGLGGDYNEQFF
>TRBJ2-2|NA|TRBD1|TRBV9|15
TGTGCCAGCAGCGTAGTGGCAGGGGGCACCGGGGAGCTGTTTTTT
CASSVVAGGTGELFF
>TRBJ2-5|NA|NA|TRBV2|14
TGTGCCAGCAGTGAAGACACAAACCAAGAGACCCAGTACTTC
CASSEDTNQETQYF
>TRBJ1-1|NA|NA|TRBV7-6|14
TGTGCCAGCAGCTCAGGGGCCTCAAACACTGAAGCTTTCTTT
CASSSGASNTEAFF
>TRBJ2-3|NA|TRBD2|TRBV4-1|15
TGCGCCAGCAGCTTCCTAGCGGGGGGCACAGATACGCAGTATTTT
CASSFLAGGTDTQYF
>TRBJ2-5|NA|TRBD1|TRBV5-4|15
TGTGCCAGCAGCCACGGACAGGGCGAACAAGAGACCCAGTACTTC
CASSHGQGEQETQYF
>TRBJ2-7|NA|TRBD1|TRBV30|15
TGTGCCTGGAGTAGACAGGGGGCGCCGGAACACGAGCAGTACTTC
CAWSRQGAPEHEQYF
>TRBJ2-7|NA|TRBD1|TRBV9|15
TGTGCCAGCAGCGTAACTGGGACAGGGGACTACGAGCAGTACTTC
CASSVTGTGDYEQYF
>TRBJ1-2|NA|TRBD1|TRBV30|14
TGTGCCTGGAGTAGGGACAGGGGGCGGAATGGCTACACCTTC
CAWSRDRGRNGYTF
>TRBJ1-1|NA|NA|TRBV18|14
TGTGCCAGCTCACCACCGAACAGAGACACTGAAGCTTTCTTT
CASSPPNRDTEAFF
>TRBJ2-1|NA|TRBD2|TRBV7-2|19
TGTGCCAGCAGCTCTCAGACTAGCGGGGGGTTTGGCTCCTACAATGAGCAGTTCTTC
CASSSQTSGGFGSYNEQFF
>TRBJ2-5|NA|TRBD1|TRBV11-3|17
TGTGCCAGCAGCGCCCAAGGACAGGGGGTAGGGCAAGAGACCCAGTACTTC
CASSAQGQGVGQETQYF
>TRBJ1-1|NA|TRBD1|TRBV7-2|15
TGTGCCAGCAGTTATATACAGGGGTTTGACACTGAAGCTTTCTTT
CASSYIQGFDTEAFF
>TRBJ1-1|once|TRBD1|TRBV4-3|14
TGCGCCAGCAGCCACACGACAGGGATGACTGAAGCTTTCTTT
CASSHTTGMTEAFF
>TRBJ2-2|NA|NA|TRBV5-1|16
TGCGCCAGCAGCTTGGTACCCAGGTTGAACACCGGGGAGCTGTTTTTT
CASSLVPRLNTGELFF
>TRBJ1-1|NA|TRBD1|TRBV7-2|14
TGTGCCAGCAGCCGGGACAGGGGTGCCCCTGAAGCTTTCTTT
CASSRDRGAPEAFF
>TRBJ2-2|few|TRBD2|TRBV13|16
TGTGCCAGCAGCTCACTAGCGGGGGGCCTCACCGGGGAGCTGTTTTTT
CASSSLAGGLTGELFF
>TRBJ2-2|NA|TRBD1|TRBV13|16
TGTGCCAGCAGCTCAACAGGGGGAGCGAACACCGGGGAGCTGTTTTTT
CASSSTGGANTGELFF
>TRBJ1-1|NA|TRBD1|TRBV5-1|13
TGCGCCAGCAGCGACGGGGGACAGGGTTTAGCTTTCTTT
CASSDGGQGLAFF
>TRBJ2-3|NA|TRBD1|TRBV18|16
TGTGCCAGCTCACCTGCGCCGGGACAGGGGACTAGTACGCAGTATTTT
CASSPAPGQGTSTQYF
>TRBJ1-4|NA|TRBD1|TRBV2|15
TGTGCCAGCAGTGAACTAAGACAGGGGATTGAAAAACTGTTTTTT
CASSELRQGIEKLFF
>TRBJ2-3|NA|TRBD1|TRBV5-1|15
TGCGCCAGCAGCTTGAGGACAGGGGTAGGGGATACGCAGTATTTT
CASSLRTGVGDTQYF
>TRBJ2-2|NA|NA|TRBV19|13
TGTGCCAGTAGTGCTAGCCTTTCCGGGGAGCTGTTTTTT
CASSASLSGELFF
>TRBJ1-5|few|TRBD1|TRBV7-2|17
TGTGCCAGCAGCGCGGGACAGGCCCCTCGTGGCAATCAGCCCCAGCATTTT
CASSAGQAPRGNQPQHF
>TRBJ2-1|NA|NA|TRBV4-1|15
TGCGCCAGCAGCCGGCTGGGACTCCCCTACAATGAGCAGTTCTTC
CASSRLGLPYNEQFF
>TRBJ1-1|NA|TRBD1|TRBV27|15
TGTGCCAGCAGACTCCGGAGCAGGGGGGACACTGAAGCTTTCTTT
CASRLRSRGDTEAFF
>TRBJ2-7|NA|NA|TRBV5-1|15
TGCGCCAGCAAGGACGAGGGCCTTAGCTCCTACGAGCAGTACTTC
CASKDEGLSSYEQYF
>TRBJ1-1|NA|NA|TRBV7-9|12
TGTGCCAGCAGCTTTCAGAACACTGAAGCTTTCTTT
CASSFQNTEAFF
>TRBJ2-7|NA|TRBD1|TRBV5-6|13
TGTGCCAGCAGCTGGGGGACAGGATACGAGCAGTACTTC
CASSWGTGYEQYF
>TRBJ2-3|few|NA|TRBV10-2|13
TGCGCCAGCAGTACAGGGAGCACAGATACGCAGTATTTT
CASSTGSTDTQYF
>TRBJ2-1|NA|NA|TRBV7-6|12
TGTGCCAGCTCCCCCACCTACAATGAGCAGTTCTTC
CASSPTYNEQFF
>TRBJ2-7|NA|TRBD1|TRBV25-1|17
TGTGCCAGCACCGGATGGCCCCGGGACAGGAGCTCCTACGAGCAGTACTTC
CASTGWPRDRSSYEQYF
>TRBJ1-1|once|NA|TRBV7-2|16
TGTGCCAGCAGCGCAGACAGCGCCAGGGGAAACACTGAAGCTTTCTTT
CASSADSARGNTEAFF
>TRBJ2-5|once|TRBD1|TRBV12-5|15
TGTGCTAGTGTTGATGACAGGGCCCTCCAAGAGACCCAGTACTTC
CASVDDRALQETQYF
>TRBJ2-7|NA|TRBD1|TRBV7-9|15
TGTGCCAGCAGCCACCCGAGGGACAGCTCCTACGAGCAGTACTTC
CASSHPRDSSYEQYF
>TRBJ2-1|NA|TRBD2|TRBV5-5|14
TGTGCCAGCGGGGGGACTAGCGTTTACAATGAGCAGTTCTTC
CASGGTSVYNEQFF
>TRBJ2-3|NA|NA|TRBV4-1|15
TGCGCCAGCAGCCAAAGGCTAGCGTGGGGAGATACGCAGTATTTT
CASSQRLAWGDTQYF
>TRBJ2-3|NA|NA|TRBV7-8|15
TGTGCCAGCAGCTTAGTCGCGGGACGCACAGATACGCAGTATTTT
CASSLVAGRTDTQYF
>TRBJ2-5|NA|NA|TRBV14|15
TGTGCCAGCAGCCAGATGGACTTTACCGAAGAGACCCAGTACTTC
CASSQMDFTEETQYF